This T cell receptor (beta chain) was captured in a study of shared clonotypes between healthy human individuals. Study details: The study enrolled a couple of women and three men aged 18 to 49.

In regard to this clone: Its target is not known.

General study points: Around 5% was the fraction of naive CD4 clonotypes found shared across several donors.

Donors were healthy HIV-negative adults without recently reported acute infections or vaccinations. The germline V gene has CDR1 KGHSH and CDR2 LQKENI. The V and J ends lost 6 bases and 5 bases, in that order; junction bases with no gene match: 16. The CDR3 runs 17 residues. In the authors' methods: Junction-only sequences produced by ImmunoSEQ had no quality scores, so filtering differed. Assay: immunoSEQ multiplex PCR; the TCRdb copy retains only in-frame clones and omits some. V, J and clone size are taken as reported in that table, and D and trimming were inferred from the DNA itself. This table has over a million clones, roughly 98.5% appearing once.

This receptor was obtained from a man aged 25 to 45 in good health. The chain employs TRBV18 and TRBJ2-5, with 9 bases fitting TRBD1. Sequencing was done on a sample of naive CD4+ T cells sorted from blood. Subset defined: CD45RA+ positively selected. As DNA, the CDR3 is TGTGCCAGCTCTCCCGGGACAGGGTTTTTTGTTTCGGAGACCCAGTACTTC. Protein product: CASSPGTGFFVSETQYF.